These 11 T cell receptor beta chains share one sample of origin, sequenced in a study of T-cell reconstitution after alpha-beta-depleted transplantation in children. Researchers prepared the TCRbeta library using unique molecular identifiers, the study reports. TCRdb re-analysed the PCR reads in MiXCR, keeping a single row per CDR3 protein. The sample records about 640,000 distinct CDR3 sequences, approximately 13% being singletons. Sequencing was performed on PBMCs, mostly from graft donor cells, taken 360 days after TCRalphabeta/CD19-depleted stem cell transplant. Every receptor here comes from a male patient younger than 18 who had a stem cell transplant for acute myeloid leukemia, so the T cells may come from the graft donor.

This clonotype was observed a few times. V usage is TRBV6-2 or TRBV6-3 and J usage is TRBJ2-7; no firm D call. V was shortened by 5 bases and J by 4 bases, with 24 bases between the two germline ends. The CDR3 has 17 amino acids. Germline V gene sequence: CDR1 MNHEY, CDR2 SVGEGT. The CDR3 region has the DNA TGTGCCAGCAGTCCAAGACACTCCGGTTATGGTAAATACGAGCAGTACTTC. Residues: CASSPRHSGYGKYEQYF.

This clonotype was found many times. This chain uses TRBV24-1 with TRBJ2-7; D unclear. Germline V lookup: CDR1 KGHDR, CDR2 SFDVKD. The CDR3 sequence is 11 residues long. V was trimmed by 1 base and J by 7 bases, leaving 4 bases between them. The chain's CDR3 is CATSDLREQYF. CDR3 in DNA: TGTGCCACCAGTGATTTAAGGGAGCAGTACTTC.

The V and J genes are TRBV6-2 or TRBV6-3 and TRBJ2-7; D unresolved. Germline V CDR1 and CDR2: MNHEY, SVGEGT. This CDR3 has 12 amino acids. V lost 2 bases, J lost 5 bases, and 7 bases lay in between. CDR3 protein: CASSYDYDEQYF. Written as DNA, the CDR3 is TGTGCCAGCAGTTACGATTACGACGAGCAGTACTTC.

There are a few counts of this clonotype. The J gene is TRBJ2-2, the V gene TRBV6-1; no firm D call. CDR1 and CDR2 (germline): MNHNS, SASEGT. The CDR3 sequence is 16 residues long. V dropped 4 bases and J dropped 3 bases, with 15 bases sitting between them. The CDR3 here is CASSVRPGSYTGELFF. The CDR3 bases are TGTGCCAGCAGTGTACGGCCAGGAAGTTACACCGGGGAGCTGTTTTTT.

This clonotype occurred a few times. CDR3 DNA: TGTGCCAGCTCCCGGGAGTTAGGGGTATACAATGAGCAGTTCTTC. It yields the protein CASSRELGVYNEQFF. This rearrangement joins TRBV25-1 to TRBJ2-1, with TRBD2 as a possible D gene (6 bases). V shed 8 bases and J shed 4 bases, with 18 bases lying between them. Germline values: CDR1 MGHDK, CDR2 SYGVNS. The CDR3 has 15 residues.

This clonotype was seen only a few times. The rearrangement links TRBV28 to TRBJ2-1; D not certain. The ends were cut back, 5 bases at V and 5 bases at J, with 16 bases in the middle. CDR1 is MDHEN, CDR2 SYDVKM, per germline. This CDR3 spans 15 amino acids. The DNA of the CDR3 is TGTGCCAGCAGTAGTCGTCTAGGGCGGAACAATGAGCAGTTCTTC. It encodes CASSSRLGRNNEQFF.

This sequence joins TRBV2 and TRBJ2-3, with 9 bases lining up with TRBD2. CDR1 SNHLY and CDR2 FYNNEI come from the germline V gene. This CDR3 has 14 amino acids. The ends lost 6 bases at V and 5 bases at J; junction bases unmatched: 6. CDR3 region: CASRIAGAVDTQYF. Written as DNA, the CDR3 is TGTGCCAGCAGAATAGCGGGAGCGGTAGATACGCAGTATTTT.

This clonotype was picked up many times. The chain joins TRBV20-1 to TRBJ2-5, with 11 bases that match TRBD2. CDR3 length: 13 amino acids. Per germline, CDR1 DFQATT and CDR2 SNEGSKA (reference sequence). With 5 bases clipped from V and 3 bases from J, the junction kept 2 bases outside the gene matches. For the CDR3, the DNA is TGCAGTGCTCCGGGACTAGCGGAAGAGACCCAGTACTTC. Its translation is CSAPGLAEETQYF.

The rearrangement uses TRBV12-3 or TRBV12-4 and TRBJ2-7; the D call may be TRBD1 or TRBD2 (5 bases each). The CDR3 length is 14 residues. Trimming left V 7 bases short and J 0 bases short, with 13 bases between. Written as DNA, the CDR3 is TGTGCCAGCACTACGGGGCCATTCTCCTACGAGCAGTACTTC. Protein: CASTTGPFSYEQYF.

This clonotype appeared many times. This chain links TRBV6-2 or TRBV6-3 with TRBJ2-7; 7 bases agree with TRBD1. This CDR3 has 13 amino acids. Trimming cost V 6 bases and J 5 bases; bases outside gene matches: 7. Germline CDR1 is MNHEY and CDR2 is SVGEGT. This chain's CDR3 is CASSRTGRDEQYF. Here the CDR3 DNA reads TGTGCCAGCAGCCGGACAGGACGGGACGAGCAGTACTTC.

This clonotype was detected a few times. This rearrangement joins TRBV28 to TRBJ2-7; weak D call: TRBD2 (5 bases). V gave up 7 bases and J gave up 2 bases, with 9 bases separating them. Per the germline V gene, CDR1 is MDHEN and CDR2 is SYDVKM. The CDR3 runs to 12 residues. The CDR3 nucleotides are TGTGCCAGCAATAGCGCTCCCTACGAGCAGTACTTC. This encodes CASNSAPYEQYF. Full variable domain (rest looked up from reference TRBV28 and TRBJ2-7): DVKVTQSSRYLVKRTGEKVFLECVQDMDHENMFWYRQDPGLGLRLIYFSYDVKMKEKGDIPEGYSVSREKKERFSLILESASTNQTSMYLCASNSAPYEQYFGPGTRLTVT.